This TCR beta chain originates from a study of T cell repertoires in cytomegalovirus infection. Study information: Epitope selection comprised recently identified HLA-C-restricted CMV epitopes and well-studied HLA-B-restricted CMV epitopes. It can be stated that public TCR beta signatures indicated CMV infection as well as a matching HLA type.

Trimming took off 5 bases at V and 3 bases at J, with 13 bases between the two ends. CDR1 and CDR2 (germline): SGHVS, FQNEAQ. The CDR3 is made up of 14 amino acids. TCRdb independently ran MiXCR on the reads; one entry per CDR3 protein. The data hold tens of thousands of distinct CDR3 sequences, with roughly a quarter observed a single time. This clonotype came up many times. The target antigen is unknown. Study outcomes and limitations: The ex vivo response was dominated by HLA-C-restricted CMV-specific TCR beta clonotypes.

Sequenced material: CD8+ T cells from cultured PBMCs, taken from culture after CMV antigen stimulation. The V gene is TRBV7-8, the J gene TRBJ1-2; no reliable D call. The TCR sequence derives from a human donor in good health (CMV status not recorded). Some clones in this sample may be carry-over from other donors' samples. The CDR3 sequence is CASSPGSRDYGYTF. As DNA, the CDR3 is TGTGCCAGCAGCCCCGGCAGTCGTGACTATGGCTACACCTTC.